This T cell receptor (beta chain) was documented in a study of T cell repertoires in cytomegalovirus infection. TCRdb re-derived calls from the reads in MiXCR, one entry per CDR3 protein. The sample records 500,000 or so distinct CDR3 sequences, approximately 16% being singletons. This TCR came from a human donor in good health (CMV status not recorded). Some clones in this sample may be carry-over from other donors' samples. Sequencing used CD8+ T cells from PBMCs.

As DNA, the CDR3 is TGCAGCGTTGGTCTGCAGGGAGAGCAGTTCTTC. It yields the protein CSVGLQGEQFF. The chain links TRBV29-1 to TRBJ2-1; D perhaps matches TRBD1 (5 bases). Germline V gene lookup returns CDR1 SQVTM and CDR2 ANQGSEA. The CDR3 consists of 11 residues. V was cut by 4 bases and J by 10 bases, with 11 bases left in between.